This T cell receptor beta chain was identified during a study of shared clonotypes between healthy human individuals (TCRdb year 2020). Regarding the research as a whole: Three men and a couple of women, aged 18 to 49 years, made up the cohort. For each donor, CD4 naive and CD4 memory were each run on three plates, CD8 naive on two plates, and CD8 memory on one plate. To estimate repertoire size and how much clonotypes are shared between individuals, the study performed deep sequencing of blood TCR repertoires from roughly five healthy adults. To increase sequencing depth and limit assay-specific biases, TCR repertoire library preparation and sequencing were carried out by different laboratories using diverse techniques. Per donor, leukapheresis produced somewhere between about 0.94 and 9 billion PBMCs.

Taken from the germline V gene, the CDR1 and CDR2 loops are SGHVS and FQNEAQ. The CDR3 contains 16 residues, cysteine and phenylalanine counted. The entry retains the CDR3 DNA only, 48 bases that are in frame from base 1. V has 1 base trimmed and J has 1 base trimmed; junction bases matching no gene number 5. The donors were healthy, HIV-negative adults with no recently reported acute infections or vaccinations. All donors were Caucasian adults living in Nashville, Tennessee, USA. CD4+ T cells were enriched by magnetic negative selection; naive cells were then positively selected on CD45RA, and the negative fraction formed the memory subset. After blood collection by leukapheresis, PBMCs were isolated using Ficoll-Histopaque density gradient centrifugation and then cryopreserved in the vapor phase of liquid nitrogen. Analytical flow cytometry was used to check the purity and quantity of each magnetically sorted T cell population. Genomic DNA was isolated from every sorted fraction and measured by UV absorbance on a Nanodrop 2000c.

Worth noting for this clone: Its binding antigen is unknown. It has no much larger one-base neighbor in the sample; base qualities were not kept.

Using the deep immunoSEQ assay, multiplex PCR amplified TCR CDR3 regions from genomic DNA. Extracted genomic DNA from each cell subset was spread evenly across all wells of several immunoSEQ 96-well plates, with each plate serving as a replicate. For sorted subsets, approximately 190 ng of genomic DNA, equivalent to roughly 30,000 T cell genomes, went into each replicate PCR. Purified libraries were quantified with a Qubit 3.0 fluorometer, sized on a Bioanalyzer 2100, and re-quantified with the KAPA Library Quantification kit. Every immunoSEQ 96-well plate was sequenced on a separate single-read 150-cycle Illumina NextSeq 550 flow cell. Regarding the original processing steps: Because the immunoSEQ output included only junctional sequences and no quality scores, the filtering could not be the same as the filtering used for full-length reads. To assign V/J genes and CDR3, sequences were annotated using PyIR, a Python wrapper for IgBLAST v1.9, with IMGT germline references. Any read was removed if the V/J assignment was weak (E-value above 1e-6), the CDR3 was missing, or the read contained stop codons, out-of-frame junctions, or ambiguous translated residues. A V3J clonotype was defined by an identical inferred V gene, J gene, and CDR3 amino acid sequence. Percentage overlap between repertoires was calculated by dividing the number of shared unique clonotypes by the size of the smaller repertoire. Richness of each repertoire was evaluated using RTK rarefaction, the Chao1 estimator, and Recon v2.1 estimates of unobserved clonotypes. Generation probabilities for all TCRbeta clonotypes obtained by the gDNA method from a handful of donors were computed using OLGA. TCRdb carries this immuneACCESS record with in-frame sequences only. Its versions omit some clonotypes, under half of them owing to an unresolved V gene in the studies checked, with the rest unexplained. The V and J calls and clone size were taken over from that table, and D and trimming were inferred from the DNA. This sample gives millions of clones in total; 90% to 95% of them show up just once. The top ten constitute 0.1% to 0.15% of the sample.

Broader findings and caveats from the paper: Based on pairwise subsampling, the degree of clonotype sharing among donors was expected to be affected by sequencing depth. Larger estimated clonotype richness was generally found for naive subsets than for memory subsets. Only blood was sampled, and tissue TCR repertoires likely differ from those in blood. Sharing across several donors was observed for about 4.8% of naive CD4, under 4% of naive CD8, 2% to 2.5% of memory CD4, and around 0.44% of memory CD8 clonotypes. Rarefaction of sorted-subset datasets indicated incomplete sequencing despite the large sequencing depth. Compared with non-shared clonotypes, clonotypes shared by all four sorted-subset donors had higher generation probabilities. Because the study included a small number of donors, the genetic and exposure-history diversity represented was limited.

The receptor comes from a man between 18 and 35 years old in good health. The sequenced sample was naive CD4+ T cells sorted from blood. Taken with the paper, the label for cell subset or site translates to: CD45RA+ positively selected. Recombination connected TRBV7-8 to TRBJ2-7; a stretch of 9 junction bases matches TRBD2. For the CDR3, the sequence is CASSLVSTSGSYEQYF. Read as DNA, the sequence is TGTGCCAGCAGCTTAGTTTCTACTAGCGGGTCCTACGAGCAGTACTTC.